A single sample gave rise to the 4 T cell receptor beta chains below, sequenced in a study of Ad26.COV2.S vaccination and SARS-CoV-2 variants. Clones were read by immunoSEQ multiplex PCR, and TCRdb kept only the in-frame ones, dropping some. This repertoire shows about 350,000 clones, 75% to 90% found once; its top ten account for approximately 5%. Treatment denoted: 19 received Ad26.COV2.S at low or high dose, single or two shots; 5 received placebo; per-sample allocation not given. After the first vaccine or placebo injection, samples were drawn on day 63. This specimen consisted of peripheral blood, obtained in a trial of Ad26.COV2.S vaccine versus placebo. The source of these receptors is a person aged 18-60 years who received the Ad26.COV2.S COVID-19 vaccine or a placebo.

The chain has TRBV3-1 (or the pseudogene TRBV3-2) and TRBJ2-1, with 10 bases fitting TRBD2. The CDR3 is made up of 15 amino acids. J lost 7 bases, V lost 2 bases, and 5 bases had no gene match. Germline V gene sequence: CDR1 LGHDT, CDR2 YNNKEL (reference sequence). The CDR3 spells CASSQPLAGDNEQFF. DNA for the CDR3: TGTGCCAGCAGCCAACCTCTAGCGGGAGATAATGAGCAGTTCTTC.

The chain recombines TRBV20-1 with TRBJ2-5, with D unclear. The V and J ends lost 3 bases and 2 bases respectively, with 4 bases between them. The germline V gene encodes CDR1 DFQATT and CDR2 SNEGSKA (reference sequence). The CDR3 is 11 amino acids. This chain's CDR3 is CSARVQETQYF. The CDR3 region has the DNA TGCAGTGCTAGGGTACAAGAGACCCAGTACTTC.

The chain uses TRBV7-8 and TRBJ2-7; D unresolved. The V gene's germline CDR1 is SGHVS and CDR2 FQNEAQ. The CDR3 runs 13 residues. Trimming took off 4 bases at V and 3 bases at J, with 10 bases between the two ends. The CDR3 coding sequence is TGTGCCAGCAGCTACGACGGCCTCTACGAGCAGTACTTC. This translates into CASSYDGLYEQYF.

This sequence joins TRBV7-9 and TRBJ1-2; TRBD1 agrees at 7 bases. Germline loops: CDR1 SEHNR, CDR2 FQNEAQ (reference sequence). The CDR3 runs 15 residues. Unmatched junction bases numbered 8, after V lost 1 base and J lost 6 bases. The CDR3 bases are TGTGCCAGCAGCTTAGGGGTAACAGGGGTAAATGGCTACACCTTC. Its translation: CASSLGVTGVNGYTF.